The 6 T cell receptor beta chains presented below share a single source sample, sequenced in a study of blood T cell repertoires in COVID-19. Repertoires were generated with immunoSEQ multiplex PCR, while TCRdb's copy carries only in-frame clones and drops some. The sample records some 170,000 clones, roughly 90% being singletons. Sample: peripheral blood. These TCRs come from a woman aged 50 to 65 with acute or convalescent COVID-19.

J is TRBJ2-5 and V is TRBV5-4; TRBD1 agrees at 7 bases. The CDR3 has 14 amino acids. Germline V gene sequence: CDR1 SGHNT, CDR2 YYREEE (reference sequence). Germline trimming cut 3 bases from V and 3 bases from J; bases unmatched to any gene: 5. The CDR3 coding sequence is TGTGCCAGCAGCTCGACAACAGGGGAAGAGACCCAGTACTTC. Translation gives CASSSTTGEETQYF.

V gene TRBV7-3 combines with J gene TRBJ1-2, with 11 bases lining up with TRBD1. The V gene end was trimmed by 5 bases and the J gene end by 8 bases; junction bases not matched to a gene: 7. The germline V gene has CDR1 SGHTA and CDR2 FQGTGA. The CDR3 extends over 14 amino acids. The CDR3 region has the DNA TGTGCCAGCAGCCCTGGGACAGGGGGGTGGGGCTACACCTTC. It encodes CASSPGTGGWGYTF. Drawing the rest from reference TRBV7-3 and TRBJ1-2, the complete variable domain is GAGVSQTPSNKVTEKGKYVELRCDPISGHTALYWYRQSLGQGPEFLIYFQGTGAADDSGLPNDRFFAVRPEGSVSTLKIQRTERGDSAVYLCASSPGTGGWGYTFGSGTRLTVV.

This clone was seen once. The chain couples TRBV15 to TRBJ1-1; TRBD1 matches at 9 bases. Germline values: CDR1 LNHNV, CDR2 YYDKDF (reference sequence). The J segment lost 6 bases and the V segment lost 4 bases, leaving 3 bases of the junction unmatched. The CDR3 spans 13 residues. The CDR3 sequence is CATSTQGAAEAFF. The CDR3, as DNA: TGTGCCACCAGCACACAGGGGGCGGCTGAAGCTTTCTTT.

The chain employs TRBV11-3 and TRBJ2-7, with a possible D match to TRBD1 (6 bases). Trimming cost V 6 bases and J 0 bases, with 15 bases left between them. Looked up from germline, CDR1 is SGHNT and CDR2 is YENEEA. The CDR3 length is 15 residues. The CDR3 loop reads CASRTRGFGSYEQYF. CDR3 in DNA: TGTGCCAGCAGAACCAGGGGATTCGGCTCCTACGAGCAGTACTTC.

The chain has TRBV9 and TRBJ2-7; 7 nucleotides align to TRBD2. The junction had 12 bases not matched to a gene; V was cut back by 7 bases and J by 2 bases. This CDR3 contains 15 residues. The germline gives CDR1 SGDLS, CDR2 YYNGEE. The CDR3 DNA sequence: TGTGCCAGCGCCCAAGGGAGGGAATGGGCCTACGAGCAGTACTTC. Residues: CASAQGREWAYEQYF.

This clone was seen only a few times. The V gene is TRBV15, the J gene TRBJ1-5; D may be TRBD1 (6 bases). CDR1 and CDR2 from the germline V gene are LNHNV and YYDKDF (reference sequence). Trimming cost V 4 bases and J 2 bases, with 15 bases left between them. The CDR3 is made up of 16 amino acids. The CDR3 bases are TGTGCCACCAGCAACACAGGGTTTGGTCGCAATCAGCCCCAGCATTTT. Its protein is CATSNTGFGRNQPQHF.